Shown below are 5 T cell receptor beta chains from a single sample sequenced in a study of type 1 regulatory T cells. Overall study findings and caveats: Compared with non-type 1 regulatory T cells, type 1 regulatory T cells showed a more restricted TCR repertoire.

Each CDR3 protein gets one entry after TCRdb re-called the reads with MiXCR. The table shows tens of thousands of distinct CDR3 sequences, with 20% to 25% occurring only once. For these TCRs, the target antigens are not known. Material for sequencing was cultured type 1 regulatory T (Tr1) cells, either the whole culture or a sorted fraction (not recorded which). The receptors shown here come from a human donor in good health.

There are a few counts of this clonotype. This rearrangement joins TRBV20-1 to TRBJ2-7, with 9 bases lining up with TRBD2. The CDR3 is 16 amino acids. Germline V gene sequence: CDR1 DFQATT, CDR2 SNEGSKA (reference sequence). Unmatched junction bases numbered 10, after V lost 0 bases and J lost 4 bases. CDR3 amino acids: CSARDLASGVDYEQYF. In nucleotides, the CDR3 is TGCAGTGCTAGAGATCTGGCTAGCGGGGTTGATTACGAGCAGTACTTC.

The rearrangement uses TRBV12-3 or TRBV12-4 and TRBJ2-7; the match to TRBD2 covers 11 bases. V shed 3 bases, J shed 3 bases, and the junction held 4 bases outside the gene matches. The CDR3 sequence is 15 residues long. CDR3 bases: TGTGCCAGCAGTTTGGGGACTAGCGGCAACTACGAGCAGTACTTC. It encodes CASSLGTSGNYEQYF.

The gene calls are TRBV20-1 and TRBJ1-3; D is possibly TRBD1 (6 bases). This CDR3 has 14 amino acids. V was clipped by 4 bases and J by 0 bases, with 10 bases between them. Germline V gives CDR1 DFQATT, CDR2 SNEGSKA (reference sequence). The CDR3 sequence is CSAMDRNSGNTIYF. The CDR3 coding sequence is TGCAGTGCTATGGACAGAAACTCTGGAAACACCATATATTTT.

This clonotype was picked up a small number of times. The gene calls are TRBV7-9 and TRBJ2-1; possible D gene TRBD1, 6 bases. Germline V gene lookup returns CDR1 SEHNR and CDR2 FQNEAQ (reference sequence). The CDR3 is 15 amino acids. V was shortened by 5 bases and J by 5 bases, with 16 bases between the two germline ends. CDR3 loop: CASSPPRTADNEQFF. The CDR3 bases are TGTGCCAGCAGCCCACCCAGGACAGCAGACAATGAGCAGTTCTTC.

The chain couples TRBV12-3 or TRBV12-4 to TRBJ1-1, with TRBD1 identical over 9 bases. The CDR3 runs to 13 residues. V dropped 5 bases and J dropped 10; count of bases not matched to a gene: 8. The CDR3 sequence: CASSLGTGRTAFF. For the CDR3, the DNA is TGTGCCAGCAGTCTAGGGACAGGGCGTACAGCTTTCTTT.